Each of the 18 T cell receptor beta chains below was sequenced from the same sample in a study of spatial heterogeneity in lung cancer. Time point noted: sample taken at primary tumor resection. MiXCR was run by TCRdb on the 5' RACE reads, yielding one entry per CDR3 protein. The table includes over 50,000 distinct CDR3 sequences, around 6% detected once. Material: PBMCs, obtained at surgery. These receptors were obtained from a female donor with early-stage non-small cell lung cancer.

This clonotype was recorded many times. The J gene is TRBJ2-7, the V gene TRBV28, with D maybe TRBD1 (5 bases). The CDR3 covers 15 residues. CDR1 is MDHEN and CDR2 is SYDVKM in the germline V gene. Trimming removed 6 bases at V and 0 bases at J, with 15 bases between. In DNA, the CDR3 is TGTGCCAGCAGCTCCCCAACAGGTCGCTCCTACGAGCAGTACGTC. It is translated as CASSSPTGRSYEQYV.

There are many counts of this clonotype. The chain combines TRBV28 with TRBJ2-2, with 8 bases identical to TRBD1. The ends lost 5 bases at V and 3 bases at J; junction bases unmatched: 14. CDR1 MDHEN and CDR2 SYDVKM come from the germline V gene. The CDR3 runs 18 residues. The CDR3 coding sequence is TGTGCCAGCAGTCCGTTCACCGGGACAGGTGGAGACACCGGGGAGCTGTTTTTT. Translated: CASSPFTGTGGDTGELFF.

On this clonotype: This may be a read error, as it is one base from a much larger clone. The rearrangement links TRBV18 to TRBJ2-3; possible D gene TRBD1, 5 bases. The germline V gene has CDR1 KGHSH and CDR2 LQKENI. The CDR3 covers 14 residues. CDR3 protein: CANSPPDTTDTQYF. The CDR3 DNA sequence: TGTGCCAACTCACCACCGGACACCACAGATACGCAGTATTTT.

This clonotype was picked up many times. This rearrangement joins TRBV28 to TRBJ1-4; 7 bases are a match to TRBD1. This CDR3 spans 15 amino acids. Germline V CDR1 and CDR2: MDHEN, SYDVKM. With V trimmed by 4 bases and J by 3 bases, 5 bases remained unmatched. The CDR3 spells CASSSQTGANEKLFF. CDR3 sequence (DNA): TGTGCCAGCAGTTCCCAAACAGGGGCTAATGAAAAACTGTTTTTT.

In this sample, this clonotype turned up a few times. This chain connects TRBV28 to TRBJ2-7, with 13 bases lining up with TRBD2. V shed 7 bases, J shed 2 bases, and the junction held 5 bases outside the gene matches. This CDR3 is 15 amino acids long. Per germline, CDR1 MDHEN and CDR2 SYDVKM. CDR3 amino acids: CASTVGTSGAYEQYF. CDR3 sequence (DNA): TGTGCCAGCACCGTCGGGACTAGCGGGGCCTACGAGCAGTACTTC.

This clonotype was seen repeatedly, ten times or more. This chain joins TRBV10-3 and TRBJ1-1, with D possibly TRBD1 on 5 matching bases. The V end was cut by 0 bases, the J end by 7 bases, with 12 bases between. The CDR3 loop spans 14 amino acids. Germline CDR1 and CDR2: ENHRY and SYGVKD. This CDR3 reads CAISESSGGNEAFF. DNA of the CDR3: TGTGCCATCAGTGAGTCGAGCGGGGGGAATGAAGCTTTCTTT.

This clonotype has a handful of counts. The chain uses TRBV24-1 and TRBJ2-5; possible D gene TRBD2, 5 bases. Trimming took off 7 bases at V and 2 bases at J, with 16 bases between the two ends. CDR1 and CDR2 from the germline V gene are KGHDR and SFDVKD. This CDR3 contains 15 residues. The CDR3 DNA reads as TGTGCCACCAGAGAAGCGGCAGAAGCTCAAGAGACCCAGTACTTC. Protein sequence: CATREAAEAQETQYF.

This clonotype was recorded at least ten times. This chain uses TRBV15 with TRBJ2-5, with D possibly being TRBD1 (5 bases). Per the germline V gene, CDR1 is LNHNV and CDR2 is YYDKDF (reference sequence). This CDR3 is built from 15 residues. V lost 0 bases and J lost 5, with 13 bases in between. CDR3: CATSRDKTDLETQYF. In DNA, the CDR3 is TGTGCCACCAGCAGAGATAAGACAGATTTGGAGACCCAGTACTTC. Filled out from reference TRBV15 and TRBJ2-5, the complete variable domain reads DAMVIQNPRYQVTQFGKPVTLSCSQTLNHNVMYWYQQKSSQAPKLLFHYYDKDFNNEADTPDNFQSRRPNTSFCFLDIRSPGLGDTAMYLCATSRDKTDLETQYFGPGTRLLVL.

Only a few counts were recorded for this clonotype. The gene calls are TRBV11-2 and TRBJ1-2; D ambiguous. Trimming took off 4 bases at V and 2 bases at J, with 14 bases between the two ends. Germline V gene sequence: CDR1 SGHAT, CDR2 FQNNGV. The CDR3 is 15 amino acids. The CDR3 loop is CASSSFATGNYGYTF. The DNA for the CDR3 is TGTGCCAGCAGCTCCTTTGCAACCGGCAACTATGGCTACACCTTC.

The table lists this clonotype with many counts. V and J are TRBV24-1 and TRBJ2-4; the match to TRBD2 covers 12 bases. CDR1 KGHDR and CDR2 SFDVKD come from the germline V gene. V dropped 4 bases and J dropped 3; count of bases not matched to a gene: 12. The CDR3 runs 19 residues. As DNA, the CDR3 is TGTGCCACCAGTGACAAACTAGCGGGAGGTTCCCCATTCAAAAACATTCAGTACTTC. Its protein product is CATSDKLAGGSPFKNIQYF.

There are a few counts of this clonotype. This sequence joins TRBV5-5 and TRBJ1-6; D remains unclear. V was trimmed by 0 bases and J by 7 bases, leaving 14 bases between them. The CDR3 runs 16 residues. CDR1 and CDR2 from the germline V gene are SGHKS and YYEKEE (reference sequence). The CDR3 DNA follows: TGTGCCAGCAGCTTGGGTGGAATGGCGGCGAATTCACCCCTCCACTTT. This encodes CASSLGGMAANSPLHF.

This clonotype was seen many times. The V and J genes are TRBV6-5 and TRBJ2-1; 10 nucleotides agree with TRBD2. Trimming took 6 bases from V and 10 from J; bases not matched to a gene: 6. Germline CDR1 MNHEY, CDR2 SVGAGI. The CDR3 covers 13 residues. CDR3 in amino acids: CASSPGLAEEQFF. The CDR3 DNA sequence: TGTGCCAGCAGCCCAGGACTAGCGGAGGAGCAGTTCTTC.

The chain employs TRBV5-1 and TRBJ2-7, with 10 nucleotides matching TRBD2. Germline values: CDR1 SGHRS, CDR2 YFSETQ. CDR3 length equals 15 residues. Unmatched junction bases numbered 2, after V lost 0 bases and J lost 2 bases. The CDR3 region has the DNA TGCGCCAGCAGCTTGGGGACTAGCGGAGCCTACGAGCAGTACTTC. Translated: CASSLGTSGAYEQYF.

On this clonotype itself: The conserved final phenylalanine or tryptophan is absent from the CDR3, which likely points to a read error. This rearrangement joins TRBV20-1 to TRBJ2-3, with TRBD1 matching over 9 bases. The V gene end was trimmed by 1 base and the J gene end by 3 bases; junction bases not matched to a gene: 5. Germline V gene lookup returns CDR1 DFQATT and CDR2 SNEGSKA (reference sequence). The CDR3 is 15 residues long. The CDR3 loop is CSARGAQGATDTQYL. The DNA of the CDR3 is TGCAGTGCTAGAGGTGCACAGGGGGCGACAGATACGCAGTATCTT.

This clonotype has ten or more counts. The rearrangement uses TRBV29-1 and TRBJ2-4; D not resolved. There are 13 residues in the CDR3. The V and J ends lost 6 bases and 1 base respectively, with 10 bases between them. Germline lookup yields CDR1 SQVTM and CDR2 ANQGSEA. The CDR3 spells CSVAEVAKNIQYF. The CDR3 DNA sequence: TGCAGCGTCGCCGAGGTTGCCAAAAACATTCAGTACTTC.

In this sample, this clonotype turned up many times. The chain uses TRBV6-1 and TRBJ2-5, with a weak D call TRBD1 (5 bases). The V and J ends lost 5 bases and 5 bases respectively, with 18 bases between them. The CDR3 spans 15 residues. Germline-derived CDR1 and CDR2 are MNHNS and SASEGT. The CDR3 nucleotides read TGTGCCAGCAGTTCTCAGGGCGGTGGAGTGGAGACCCAGTACTTC. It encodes CASSSQGGGVETQYF.

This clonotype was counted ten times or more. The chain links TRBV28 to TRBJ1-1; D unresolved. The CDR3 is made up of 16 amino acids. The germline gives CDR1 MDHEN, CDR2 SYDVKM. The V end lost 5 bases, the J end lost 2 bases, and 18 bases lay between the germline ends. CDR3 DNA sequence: TGTGCCAGCAGTCCCCTAGTTATCGCGGCTAACACTGAAGCTTTCTTT. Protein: CASSPLVIAANTEAFF.

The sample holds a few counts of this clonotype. The CDR3 DNA reads as TGTGCCAGCGCCCAGGGCAATTGGTACACTGAAGCTTTCTTT. Its translation: CASAQGNWYTEAFF. The gene calls are TRBV28 and TRBJ1-1; maybe TRBD1 (5 bases). The V gene lost 8 bases and the J gene lost 3 bases, with 16 bases spanning the gap. The CDR3 has 14 residues. Per the germline V gene, CDR1 is MDHEN and CDR2 is SYDVKM.